The rows below give T cell receptor beta chains drawn from one sample of a study of T cells after yellow fever vaccination. One entry per CDR3 protein, called by TCRdb with MiXCR from the 5' RACE reads. The table lists over 300,000 distinct CDR3 sequences, about 4% of them singletons, with 20% to 25% in the top ten. The sequencing used PBMCs, collected 5 days after the yellow fever booster vaccination. The receptor set was obtained from a man between 18 and 35 years old who received the YFV17D yellow fever vaccine. Each CDR3 is given with its conserved first and last residue. The order of the fields is V gene, CDR3 protein.

v_call: TRBV7-2; cdr3_aa: CASSIGTTNQETQYF
v_call: TRBV7-3; cdr3_aa: CASSLTGEIDTQYF
v_call: TRBV6-5; cdr3_aa: CASSYSQGPGEAFF
v_call: TRBV28; cdr3_aa: CASSFFRARTANYGYTF
v_call: TRBV19; cdr3_aa: CASSMGRLREKLMFF
v_call: TRBV5-1; cdr3_aa: CASSLKTSSTDTQYF
v_call: TRBV12-3/TRBV12-4; cdr3_aa: CASSSPSGGFTDTQYF
v_call: TRBV7-9; cdr3_aa: CASSRGRRGPAKNIQYF
v_call: TRBV5-1; cdr3_aa: CASSLATDPKSNYGYTF
v_call: TRBV27; cdr3_aa: CASSLWGSTDTQYF
v_call: TRBV29-1; cdr3_aa: CSVVSFRDRVYNEQFF
v_call: TRBV27; cdr3_aa: CASRRNGGVDTEAFF
v_call: TRBV4-3; cdr3_aa: CASSQDFVWGGTEAFF
v_call: TRBV4-1; cdr3_aa: CASSPHVLAEVQETQYF
v_call: TRBV21-1; cdr3_aa: CASSIRATHEQYF
v_call: TRBV5-1; cdr3_aa: CASRVAGVRNTEAFF
v_call: TRBV3-1; cdr3_aa: CASSQAMDSGNTEAFF
v_call: TRBV4-1; cdr3_aa: CATAPGAYNNEQFF
v_call: TRBV11-3; cdr3_aa: CASSLDGGTGELFF
v_call: TRBV11-2; cdr3_aa: CASSKVGGSTDTQYF
v_call: TRBV6-6; cdr3_aa: CASSPSYTGGNYGYTF
v_call: TRBV21-1; cdr3_aa: CASSKVARGLNSPLHF
v_call: TRBV20-1; cdr3_aa: CSADRTVKKETQYF
v_call: TRBV19; cdr3_aa: CASSTRPNTDTQYF
v_call: TRBV12-3/TRBV12-4; cdr3_aa: CASSKVEQFF
v_call: TRBV5-1; cdr3_aa: CASSAGGYNEKLFF
v_call: TRBV3-1; cdr3_aa: CASSRLRTGANTEAFF
v_call: TRBV12-3/TRBV12-4; cdr3_aa: CASSLAPFRSNQPQHF
v_call: TRBV11-2; cdr3_aa: CASTGGTGAYHSPLHF
v_call: TRBV27; cdr3_aa: CASSLSRSGIEQYF
v_call: TRBV12-3/TRBV12-4; cdr3_aa: CASSLLGGYTGELFF
v_call: TRBV10-3; cdr3_aa: CAISENHDSPLHF
v_call: TRBV12-3/TRBV12-4; cdr3_aa: CASSSPGTGAYEQYF
v_call: TRBV7-9; cdr3_aa: CASSPGTGNDQPQHF
v_call: TRBV20-1; cdr3_aa: CSATPTGAKETQYF
v_call: TRBV6-2/TRBV6-3; cdr3_aa: CASSYKTGAGQPQHF
v_call: TRBV18; cdr3_aa: CASSLAGTSRTYNEQFF
v_call: TRBV5-1; cdr3_aa: CASSLEDGSTDTQYF
v_call: TRBV11-2; cdr3_aa: CASSGVRDRDNYGYTF
v_call: TRBV7-6; cdr3_aa: CASSPGQSTEAFF
v_call: TRBV29-1; cdr3_aa: CSVERAGGASDTQYF
v_call: TRBV7-2; cdr3_aa: CASSRAQTSGGDIQETQYF
v_call: TRBV7-2; cdr3_aa: CASSSPSADPNTGELFF
v_call: TRBV20-1; cdr3_aa: CSAGGANQPQHF
v_call: TRBV20-1; cdr3_aa: CSAGHGRRGEKLFF
v_call: TRBV5-1; cdr3_aa: CASSFPDRPGYTF
v_call: TRBV7-9; cdr3_aa: CASTDPPSRGSGNTIYF
v_call: TRBV14; cdr3_aa: CASSQAAQRVGTDTQYF